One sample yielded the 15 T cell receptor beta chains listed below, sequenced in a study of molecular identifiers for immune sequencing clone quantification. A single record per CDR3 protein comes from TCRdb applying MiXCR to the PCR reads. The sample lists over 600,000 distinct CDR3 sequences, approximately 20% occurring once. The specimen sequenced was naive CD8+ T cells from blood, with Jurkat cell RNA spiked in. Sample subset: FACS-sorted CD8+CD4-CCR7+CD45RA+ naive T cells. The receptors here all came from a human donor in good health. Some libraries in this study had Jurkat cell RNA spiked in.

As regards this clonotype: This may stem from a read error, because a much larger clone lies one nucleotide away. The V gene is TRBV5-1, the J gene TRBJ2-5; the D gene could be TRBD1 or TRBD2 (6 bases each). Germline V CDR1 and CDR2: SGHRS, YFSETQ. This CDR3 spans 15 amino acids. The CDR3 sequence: CASSLGGGPQESQYF. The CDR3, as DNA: TGCGCCAGCAGCTTAGGAGGGGGGCCTCAAGAGTCCCAGTACTTC.

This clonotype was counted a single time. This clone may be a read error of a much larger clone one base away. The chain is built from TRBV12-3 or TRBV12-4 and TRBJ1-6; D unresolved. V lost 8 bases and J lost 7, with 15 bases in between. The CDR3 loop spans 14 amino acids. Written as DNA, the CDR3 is TGTGCCAGCGGTCCAACCTTAGGGAATTCACCCCTCCACTTT. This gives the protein CASGPTLGNSPLHF.

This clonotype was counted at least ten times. CDR3 protein: CSASVLVTDTQYF. The CDR3 DNA reads TGCAGTGCTAGTGTTCTAGTGACAGATACGCAGTATTTT. This sequence joins TRBV20-1 and TRBJ2-3; D gene unclear. CDR3 length equals 13 residues. Germline CDR1 reads DFQATT; CDR2 reads SNEGSKA (reference sequence). V was pared by 3 bases and J by 3 bases, with 10 bases between.

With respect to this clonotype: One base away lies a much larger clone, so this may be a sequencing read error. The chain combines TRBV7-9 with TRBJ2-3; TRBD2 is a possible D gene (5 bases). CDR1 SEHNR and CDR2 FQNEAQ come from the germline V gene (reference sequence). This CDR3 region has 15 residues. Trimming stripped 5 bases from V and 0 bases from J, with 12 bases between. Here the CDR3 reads CASSTTEGSTDTQYF. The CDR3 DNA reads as TGTGCCAGCAGCACCACAGAGGGCAGCACAGATACGCAGTATTTT.

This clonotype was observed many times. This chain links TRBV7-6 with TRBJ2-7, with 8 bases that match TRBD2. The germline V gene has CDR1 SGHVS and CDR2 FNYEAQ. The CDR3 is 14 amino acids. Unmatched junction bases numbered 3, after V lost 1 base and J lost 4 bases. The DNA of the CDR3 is TGTGCCAGCAGCTTAGGTAGCGGGAAATACGAGCAGTACTTC. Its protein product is CASSLGSGKYEQYF.

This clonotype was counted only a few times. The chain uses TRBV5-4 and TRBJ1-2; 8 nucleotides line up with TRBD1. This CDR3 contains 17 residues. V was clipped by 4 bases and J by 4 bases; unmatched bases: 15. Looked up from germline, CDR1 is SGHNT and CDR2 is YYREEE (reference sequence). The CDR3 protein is CASSRTGLAAPTYGYTF. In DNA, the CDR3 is TGTGCCAGCAGCAGGACAGGGCTGGCCGCTCCTACCTATGGCTACACCTTC.

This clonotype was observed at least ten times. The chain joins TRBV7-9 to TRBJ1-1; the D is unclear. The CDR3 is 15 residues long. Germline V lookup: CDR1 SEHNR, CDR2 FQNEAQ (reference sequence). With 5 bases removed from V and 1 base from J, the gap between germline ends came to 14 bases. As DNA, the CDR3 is TGTGCCAGCAGCACCCCCGACCGTAAGAACACTGAAGCTTTCTTT. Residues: CASSTPDRKNTEAFF.

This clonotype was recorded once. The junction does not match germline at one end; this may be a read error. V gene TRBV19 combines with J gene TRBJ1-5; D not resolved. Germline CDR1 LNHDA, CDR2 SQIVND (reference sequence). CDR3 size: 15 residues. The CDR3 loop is CASSIDEYSNQPRHF. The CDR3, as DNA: TGTGCCAGTAGTATTGACGAATATAGCAATCAGCCCCGGCATTTT.

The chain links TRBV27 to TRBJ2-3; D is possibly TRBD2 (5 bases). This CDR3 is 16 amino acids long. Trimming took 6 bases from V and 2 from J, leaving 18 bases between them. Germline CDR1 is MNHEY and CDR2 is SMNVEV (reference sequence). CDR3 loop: CASRTPGGPDTDTQYF. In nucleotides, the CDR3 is TGTGCCAGCAGGACACCCGGAGGACCTGACACAGATACGCAGTATTTT.

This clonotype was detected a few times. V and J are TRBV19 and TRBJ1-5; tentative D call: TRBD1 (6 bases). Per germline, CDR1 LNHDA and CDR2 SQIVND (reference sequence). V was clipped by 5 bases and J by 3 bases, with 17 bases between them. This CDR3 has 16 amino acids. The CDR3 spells CASSPRTVGLNQPQHF. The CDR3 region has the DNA TGTGCCAGTAGTCCGCGGACAGTAGGACTCAATCAGCCCCAGCATTTT.

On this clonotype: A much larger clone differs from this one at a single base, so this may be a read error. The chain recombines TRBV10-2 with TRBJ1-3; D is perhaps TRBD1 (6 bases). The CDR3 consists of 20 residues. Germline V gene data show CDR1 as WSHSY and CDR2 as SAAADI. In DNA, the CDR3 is TGCGCCAGCAGAGAGATGACAGGAACAGATCCTTTGAGTTATCGAAACACCGTATATTTT. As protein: CASREMTGTDPLSYRNTVYF.

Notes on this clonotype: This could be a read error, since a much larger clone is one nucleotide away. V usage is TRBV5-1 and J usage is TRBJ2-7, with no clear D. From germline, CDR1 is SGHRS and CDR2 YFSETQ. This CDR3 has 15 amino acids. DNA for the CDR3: TGCGCCGGCAGCGCGGCTCTGGGTGGTTCCTACGAGCAGTACTTC. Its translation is CAGSAALGGSYEQYF.

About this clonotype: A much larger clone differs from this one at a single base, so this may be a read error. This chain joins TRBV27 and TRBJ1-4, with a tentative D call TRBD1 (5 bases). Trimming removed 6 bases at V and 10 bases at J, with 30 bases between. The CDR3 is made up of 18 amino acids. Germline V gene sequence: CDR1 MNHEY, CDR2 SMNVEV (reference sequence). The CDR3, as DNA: TGTGCCAGCAGCCCATTATCCCCCCACGGGGCTGTGGGTGGAAAACTGTTTTTT. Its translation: CASSPLSPHGAVGGKLFF.

The CDR3: CASSQATGTGEFGTGELFF. CDR3 sequence (DNA): TGCGCCAGCAGCCAAGCCACCGGGACAGGTGAATTTGGCACCGGGGAGCTGTTTTTT. The chain recombines TRBV4-3 with TRBJ2-2; 8 bases line up with TRBD1. This CDR3 comprises 19 residues. The germline V gene encodes CDR1 LGHNA and CDR2 YSLEER. With 1 base clipped from V and 4 bases from J, the junction kept 14 bases outside the gene matches.

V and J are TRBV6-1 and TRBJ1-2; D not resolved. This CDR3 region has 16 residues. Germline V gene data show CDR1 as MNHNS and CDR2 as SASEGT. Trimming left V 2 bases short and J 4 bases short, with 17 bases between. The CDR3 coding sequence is TGTGCCAGCAGTGAACTTTACGGGTCCGCGTCCTATGGCTACACCTTC. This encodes CASSELYGSASYGYTF.